The following is a T cell receptor (beta chain) sequence with its context. This sample was taken from a study of blood T cell repertoires in COVID-19. At the level of the study: Some COVID-19 samples were acute and others convalescent; all came from the United States, Italy and Spain. PBMCs, B-cell-depleted T cells, or T cells provided the cDNA or gDNA that made up the material.

The CDR3 extends over 16 amino acids. With 5 bases clipped from V and 3 bases from J, the junction kept 9 bases outside the gene matches. In germline, CDR1 is SGHAT, CDR2 FQNNGV. Source study methods: The assay estimated nucleated cells by amplifying reference gene primers. Repertoires were generated with immunoSEQ multiplex PCR, while TCRdb's copy carries only in-frame clones and drops some. Clonal size and the V and J genes are those of that table, whereas D and trimming came from the DNA. The repertoire holds around 230,000 clones, with 81% as singletons. The sequence was collected from a woman of 80 years or more with acute or convalescent COVID-19. This chain uses TRBV11-2 with TRBJ2-7; TRBD2 matches 11 bases. What was sequenced was peripheral blood. CDR3 DNA sequence: TGTGCCAGCAGCCCCCATGGGACTAGCGGACTCTACGAGCAGTACTTC. Translated, it gives CASSPHGTSGLYEQYF.